This T cell receptor beta chain was recorded in a study of OX40 agonist ivuxolimab in advanced cancers. Broadly, across the study: Ivuxolimab, which targeted the costimulatory receptor OX40 (CD134), was an agonistic, fully human IgG2 monoclonal antibody. Intravenous ivuxolimab was administered to patients every 2 weeks at six dose levels: 0.01, 0.1, 0.3, 1.5, 3 and 10 mg/kg. Of the 52 patients in dose escalation, some 20 had hepatocellular carcinoma, some 15 had melanoma, 9 had renal cell carcinoma and 9 had head and neck cancer. In the dose-escalation cohort, approximately 83% of patients were male, and the mean age was 60 years with a range of roughly 20 to 85. Prior anti-PD-1, anti-PD-L1 or anti-CTLA-4 therapy was permitted, and checkpoint inhibitors had been received by roughly 42% of dose-escalation patients. Partial responses were achieved by three dose-escalation patients, of whom one had hepatocellular carcinoma and two had cutaneous melanoma. Peripheral TCRbeta sequencing was intended to test whether TCR sequence diversity was altered and clonal T-cell expansion was caused by ivuxolimab. The paper reports the monotherapy dose-escalation portion (N of about 51 patients) of the phase I ivuxolimab trial.

V lost 0 bases and J lost 4 bases; the stretch between them is 4 bases long. CDR1 and CDR2, per the germline V gene, are SGDLS and YYNGEE. The CDR3 measures 13 amino acids from cysteine to phenylalanine. Left in the record is the CDR3 DNA by itself, 39 bases read in frame from the first base. Findings and caveats that apply to the study as a whole: In the 0.1-3.0 mg/kg groups, partial responders had among the lowest normalized peripheral clonal expansion, particularly in CD8+ T cells. Clonal expansion of both CD4+ and CD8+ blood T cells was observed from baseline to week 6 at doses 0.1 to 3.0 mg/kg. The antigen specificity of the peripheral T cells that underwent clonal expansion was not determined. After ivuxolimab, more expanded clones were found on average in CD8+ T cells than in CD4+ T cells. Low levels of normalized T-cell clonal expansion were also seen in some patients who did not respond.

The trial excluded patients who had a history of autoimmune disease or were on systemic immunosuppression. Peripheral blood for TCR sequencing was collected from all dose cohorts at baseline, on cycle 4 day 1, and on cycle 7 day 1. Samples came from an open-label, multicenter, first-in-human phase I dose-escalation trial of ivuxolimab. Adults with locally advanced or metastatic melanoma, renal cell, hepatocellular, or head and neck squamous cell carcinoma were enrolled in the trial. Before TCR sequencing, CD4+ and CD8+ T cells were separately sorted from peripheral blood. Genomic DNA was isolated from the sorted cells so that the TCRbeta CDR3 region could be sequenced. The immunoSEQ Assay was used to sequence the TCRbeta CDR3 regions. TCRdb holds this immuneACCESS table with in-frame rearrangements only. Some clones are missing; in checked studies, unresolved V genes explain under half, and the rest has no known cause. In all, the sample holds fewer than 30,000 clones, and around 84% of those were seen once. Jointly, the top ten make up roughly a fifth of the sample.

As a fraction of the sample, this clone is medium-sized (0.01 to 0.1%). The antigen it binds to is not known. Base qualities are not recorded, but no much larger clone differs from it by a single base. This specimen consisted of CD4+ or CD8+ T cells sorted from blood, obtained in a trial of the OX40 agonist ivuxolimab. The chain is assembled from TRBV9 and TRBJ2-2; no confident D gene assignment can be made. This TCR was sampled from an adult with an advanced solid tumor such as melanoma, head and neck, liver or kidney cancer. The DNA is TGTGCCAGCAGCGTAGGGCTCACCGGGGAGCTGTTTTTT. This translates into CASSVGLTGELFF.